The 5 T cell receptor beta chains listed next were all sequenced from one sample in a study of blood T cell repertoires in COVID-19. Method: immunoSEQ multiplex PCR; TCRdb's copy keeps in-frame clones and lacks some. Found here are fewer than 700,000 clones, around nine tenths of them singletons; the top ten hold around 8%. The sequencing sample was made of peripheral blood. The receptor source for this set is a woman aged 45-60 years with COVID-19, enrolled during active disease.

The genes are TRBV5-1 and TRBJ2-4; 9 bases agree with TRBD1. CDR3 length equals 18 residues. CDR1 is SGHRS, CDR2 YFSETQ, per germline. The V and J ends lost 6 bases and 0 bases, in that order; junction bases with no gene match: 13. The CDR3 spells CASTSGTGSLLAKNIQYF. The CDR3 nucleotides read TGCGCCAGCACCTCCGGGACAGGGTCCCTCCTAGCCAAAAACATTCAGTACTTC.

This chain links TRBV5-1 with TRBJ1-1; D is undetermined. Trimming removed 0 bases at V and 0 bases at J, with 6 bases between. In germline, CDR1 is SGHRS, CDR2 YFSETQ. This CDR3 region has 14 residues. CDR3: CASSLEDLNTEAFF. The CDR3, as DNA: TGCGCCAGCAGCTTGGAAGACTTGAACACTGAAGCTTTCTTT.

This clone was observed once. The J gene is TRBJ2-7, the V gene TRBV11-3; 7 nucleotides match TRBD1. Germline CDR1 and CDR2: SGHNT and YENEEA. The CDR3 loop spans 14 amino acids. V dropped 4 bases and J dropped 0; count of bases not matched to a gene: 3. This CDR3 reads CASSSTGDSYEQYF. The CDR3 nucleotides read TGTGCCAGCAGCTCCACAGGGGACTCCTACGAGCAGTACTTC.

This chain links TRBV10-3 with TRBJ2-7; D is uncertain. CDR1 is ENHRY, CDR2 SYGVKD, per germline. The V gene lost 5 bases and the J gene lost 3 bases, with 14 bases spanning the gap. This CDR3 is 14 amino acids long. The CDR3 sequence is CAISSGSLDYEQYF. In DNA, the CDR3 is TGTGCCATCAGTTCCGGTAGTTTAGACTACGAGCAGTACTTC.

This clone appeared a single time. The chain has TRBV7-3 and TRBJ1-2; no reliable D call. Trimming stripped 5 bases from V and 2 bases from J, with 18 bases between. The CDR3 sequence is 16 residues long. In germline, CDR1 is SGHTA, CDR2 FQGTGA. The chain's CDR3 is CASSAQPIAANYGYTF. In nucleotides, the CDR3 is TGTGCCAGCAGCGCCCAGCCGATCGCGGCCAACTATGGCTACACCTTC. Filled out from reference TRBV7-3 and TRBJ1-2, the complete variable domain reads GAGVSQTPSNKVTEKGKYVELRCDPISGHTALYWYRQSLGQGPEFLIYFQGTGAADDSGLPNDRFFAVRPEGSVSTLKIQRTERGDSAVYLCASSAQPIAANYGYTFGSGTRLTVV.